The clone carrying this TCR beta chain was seen a handful of times. This sample was taken from a study of shared T cell receptors in the human thymus. Sequenced by immunoSEQ multiplex PCR; TCRdb stores in-frame clones only, minus some. Seen here are some 640,000 clones, around 87% observed once, and the top ten hold just under 0.0095%. V was clipped by 2 bases and J by 4 bases; unmatched bases: 11. There are 18 residues in the CDR3. Germline CDR1 SGHVS, CDR2 FQNEAQ. This same sample was also part of a study on human thymus T cells. That source reports: Resections were taken during corrective heart surgery, and the thymus tissue came from these.

Sequencing used thymocytes. V and J are TRBV7-8 and TRBJ2-2, with 9 positions matching TRBD2. This sequence originates from a boy younger than two with a congenital heart defect. The CDR3 spells CASSLKGAGGPFTGELFF. The CDR3 DNA reads as TGTGCCAGCAGCTTAAAGGGGGCGGGAGGGCCGTTCACCGGGGAGCTGTTTTTT. The variable domain in full, with the rest retrieved from reference TRBV7-8 and TRBJ2-2, is GAGVSQSPRYKVAKRGQDVALRCDPISGHVSLFWYQQALGQGPEFLTYFQNEAQLDKSGLPSDRFFAERPEGSVSTLKIQRTQQEDSAVYLCASSLKGAGGPFTGELFFGEGSRLTVL.